This entry lists 28 T cell receptor beta chains sequenced from one sample in a study of T cell repertoires in cytomegalovirus infection. TCRdb reprocessed the reads with MiXCR, giving one entry per CDR3 protein. The sample records around 540,000 distinct CDR3 sequences, roughly 34% being singletons. These TCRs are of unknown antigen specificity. Sample: cultured PBMCs, taken from culture after CMV antigen stimulation. The receptors derive from a human donor in good health (CMV status not recorded). Some clones in this sample may be carry-over from other donors' samples.

This clonotype was recorded a few times. As DNA, the CDR3 is TGCGCCAGCAGCCAAGTAGGACCGAGTAACACTGAAGCTTTCTTT. This translates into CASSQVGPSNTEAFF. J is TRBJ1-1 and V is TRBV4-1; D not resolved. CDR3 length equals 15 residues. Germline loops: CDR1 MGHRA, CDR2 YSYEKL. Between the trimmed V and J ends, which lost 1 base and 2 bases, there was a span of 11 bases.

This clonotype has only a few counts. The chain uses TRBV12-5 and TRBJ1-3; possibly TRBD1 for D (5 bases). This CDR3 has 17 residues. V shed 0 bases and J shed 4 bases, with 16 bases lying between them. Germline CDR1 LGHNT, CDR2 FRNRAP. CDR3 in DNA: TGTGCTAGTGGTTTGGTACGGGCAGGGAAGCCCGGAAACACCATATATTTT. Translated, it gives CASGLVRAGKPGNTIYF.

The CDR3 region is CASSSRLAETTTDTQYF. CDR3 bases: TGTGCCAGCAGCTCTCGACTAGCGGAGACGACCACAGATACGCAGTATTTT. V gene TRBV11-3 combines with J gene TRBJ2-3; 9 positions agree with TRBD2. The V gene's germline CDR1 is SGHNT and CDR2 YENEEA. V was pared by 4 bases and J by 2 bases, with 10 bases of the junction left unmatched. The CDR3 has 17 residues.

The chain has TRBV12-3 or TRBV12-4 and TRBJ2-1, with 8 bases lining up with TRBD2. V shed 2 bases and J 8 bases; nucleotides not matched to a gene: 8. The CDR3 has 15 amino acids. The CDR3 loop is CASSLSSGRGDEQFF. The CDR3 bases are TGTGCCAGCAGTTTATCAAGCGGGAGAGGCGATGAGCAGTTCTTC.

This chain uses TRBV20-1 with TRBJ2-7; 9 bases line up with TRBD1. Trimming at V came to 3 bases and at J to 0 bases, leaving 9 bases not matched to a gene. This CDR3 has 16 amino acids. Germline CDR1 and CDR2: DFQATT and SNEGSKA (reference sequence). CDR3 nucleotide sequence: TGCAGTGCTAGCCTTCTTGGGACAGGGTTCTCCTACGAGCAGTACTTC. Translated: CSASLLGTGFSYEQYF.

The V gene is TRBV12-3 or TRBV12-4, the J gene TRBJ2-1, with TRBD1 matching over 8 bases. The V and J ends lost 7 bases and 14 bases, in that order; junction bases with no gene match: 7. This CDR3 is built from 11 residues. In nucleotides, the CDR3 is TGTGCCAGCACCACCGGACAGGGCAAGTTCTTC. Translation gives CASTTGQGKFF.

This clonotype was observed a few times. The rearrangement links TRBV10-1 to TRBJ2-1; D tentatively reads TRBD1 or TRBD2 (6 bases each). Germline assignment: CDR1 WNHNN and CDR2 SYGVQD (reference sequence). Trimming cost V 2 bases and J 5 bases, with 16 bases left between them. The CDR3 is 16 amino acids. CDR3 nucleotide sequence: TGCGCCAGCAGTGAGGCCGTCGCGGGACATAACAATGAGCAGTTCTTC. The encoded protein is CASSEAVAGHNNEQFF.

In DNA, the CDR3 is TGTGCCAGCAGCTTAAATAATGCGGTCGCCTACGAGCAGTACGTC. Residues: CASSLNNAVAYEQYV. The chain recombines TRBV11-3 with TRBJ2-7; D is ambiguous. Looked up from germline, CDR1 is SGHNT and CDR2 is YENEEA. The V gene lost 2 bases and the J gene lost 2 bases, with 13 bases spanning the gap. CDR3 length: 15 amino acids.

This clonotype has a count of ten or more. This sequence joins TRBV7-8 and TRBJ2-5, with 7 bases aligning to TRBD1. CDR3 length: 15 residues. J was trimmed by 3 bases and V by 1 base; bases with no gene match: 5. Looked up from germline, CDR1 is SGHVS and CDR2 is FQNEAQ. The CDR3 loop reads CASSLVRQGKETQYF. CDR3 coding DNA: TGTGCCAGCAGCTTAGTGCGACAGGGAAAAGAGACCCAGTACTTC.

This clonotype was seen a few times. CDR3 residues: CASSYSSGSEETQYF. CDR3 coding DNA: TGTGCCAGCAGTTACTCGAGTGGCAGCGAAGAGACCCAGTACTTC. This rearrangement joins TRBV6-8 to TRBJ2-5; D remains unclear. The germline CDR1 and CDR2 sequences are MNHGY and SAAAGT. This CDR3 comprises 15 residues. The V end was cut by 0 bases, the J end by 3 bases, with 11 bases between.

This clonotype was seen once. V and J are TRBV28 and TRBJ2-7, with 11 bases matching TRBD2. CDR1 and CDR2 from the germline V gene are MDHEN and SYDVKM. V was clipped by 5 bases and J by 4 bases; unmatched bases: 13. The CDR3 totals 17 residues. The CDR3 is CASSPSDSGRAVYEQYV. DNA for the CDR3: TGTGCCAGCAGTCCCTCGGATAGCGGGAGGGCAGTTTACGAGCAGTACGTC.

The V call is TRBV20-1, the J call TRBJ1-3, with D uncertain. V lost 3 bases and J lost 4, with 19 bases in between. Germline CDR1 DFQATT, CDR2 SNEGSKA (reference sequence). CDR3 length: 16 residues. The CDR3 region is CSAREGPRAYGNTIYF. The CDR3, as DNA: TGCAGTGCTAGGGAAGGACCGAGGGCATACGGAAACACCATATATTTT.

The chain has TRBV6-1 and TRBJ2-4; no clear D gene. Trimming removed 1 base from V and 7 bases from J, with 8 bases in between. Germline CDR1 is MNHNS and CDR2 is SASEGT. This CDR3 has 13 amino acids. This chain's CDR3 is CASSEEEGNIQYF. For the CDR3, the DNA is TGTGCCAGCAGTGAAGAAGAAGGGAACATTCAGTACTTC.

This clonotype was counted a single time. The chain couples TRBV28 to TRBJ2-7; 11 bases line up with TRBD1. This CDR3 region has 17 residues. The trim removed 5 bases at V and 0 bases at J, leaving 9 bases unmatched. Germline CDR1 MDHEN, CDR2 SYDVKM. This CDR3 reads CASSPHGQGASSYEQYF. CDR3 bases: TGTGCCAGCAGTCCACACGGACAGGGGGCGAGCTCCTACGAGCAGTACTTC.

The V call is TRBV7-9, the J call TRBJ1-2, with D perhaps TRBD1 (5 bases). V lost 1 base and J 14 bases, leaving 23 bases between the germline ends. The CDR3 has 15 amino acids. CDR1 is SEHNR and CDR2 is FQNEAQ in the germline V gene (reference sequence). CDR3 region: CASSLGQSLSLVNTF. CDR3 nucleotide sequence: TGTGCCAGCAGCTTAGGACAGTCCCTCTCCCTCGTTAATACCTTC. Combining the CDR3 with reference TRBV7-9 and TRBJ1-2 gives the whole variable domain DTGVSQNPRHKITKRGQNVTFRCDPISEHNRLYWYRQTLGQGPEFLTYFQNEAQLEKSRLLSDRFSAERPKGSFSTLEIQRTEQGDSAMYLCASSLGQSLSLVNTFGSGTRLTVV.

CDR3 region: CASSQDLGGYEQFF. The CDR3 DNA follows: TGCGCCAGCAGCCAAGATCTGGGGGGCTATGAGCAGTTCTTC. This sequence joins TRBV4-3 and TRBJ2-1; D could derive from TRBD1 or TRBD2 (6 bases each). Trimming left V 0 bases short and J 8 bases short, with 11 bases between. This CDR3 spans 14 amino acids. The germline V gene has CDR1 LGHNA and CDR2 YSLEER.

This clonotype has just a few counts. V is TRBV20-1 and J is TRBJ2-3; 7 positions match TRBD2. Germline CDR1 reads DFQATT; CDR2 reads SNEGSKA (reference sequence). The trim removed 6 bases at V and 4 bases at J, leaving 16 bases unmatched. This CDR3 has 16 amino acids. CDR3 protein: CSATPPSGGYADTQYF. CDR3 nucleotides: TGCAGTGCCACTCCCCCTAGCGGCGGATATGCAGATACGCAGTATTTT.

CDR3 sequence: CASRTASNTEAFF. CDR3 bases: TGTGCCTCAAGGACAGCGTCGAACACTGAAGCTTTCTTT. The chain joins TRBV7-6 to TRBJ1-1; D might be TRBD1 (6 bases). V was shortened by 11 bases and J by 1 base, with 14 bases between the two germline ends. This CDR3 spans 13 amino acids. Germline CDR1 reads SGHVS; CDR2 reads FNYEAQ.

The V gene is TRBV25-1, the J gene TRBJ1-1; 7 bases are a match to TRBD1. CDR1 MGHDK and CDR2 SYGVNS come from the germline V gene. The J segment lost 3 bases and the V segment lost 3 bases, leaving 10 bases of the junction unmatched. The CDR3 runs 16 residues. CDR3: CASSDQDRAGDTEAFF. CDR3 DNA: TGTGCCAGCAGTGACCAAGACAGGGCAGGCGACACTGAAGCTTTCTTT.

Ten or more counts support this clonotype. The V gene is TRBV12-3 or TRBV12-4, the J gene TRBJ2-3; D is unresolved. This CDR3 contains 13 residues. V was clipped by 2 bases and J by 2 bases, with 5 bases between them. The CDR3 loop reads CASSLRVTDTQYF. CDR3 coding DNA: TGTGCCAGCAGTTTAAGGGTCACAGATACGCAGTATTTT.

This clonotype was detected many times. The V gene is TRBV7-2, the J gene TRBJ2-3; TRBD2 matches at 11 bases. This CDR3 is 15 amino acids long. CDR1 is SGHTA and CDR2 is FQGNSA in the germline V gene. J was trimmed by 13 bases and V by 5 bases; bases with no gene match: 14. CDR3 region: CASSPRLAGGSGKYF. Here the CDR3 DNA reads TGTGCCAGCAGCCCTAGGCTAGCGGGAGGCTCTGGAAAGTATTTT.

In its sample, this clonotype was seen once. The J gene is TRBJ1-4, the V gene TRBV18, with unresolved D. V lost 0 bases, J lost 6 bases, and 14 bases lay in between. Per the germline V gene, CDR1 is KGHSH and CDR2 is LQKENI. The CDR3 covers 16 residues. The CDR3 is CASSPPGSPYHEKLFF. Written as DNA, the CDR3 is TGTGCCAGCTCACCACCAGGGAGCCCCTATCATGAAAAACTGTTTTTT.

V is TRBV30 and J is TRBJ2-5; 12 nucleotides agree with TRBD2. The CDR3 contains 17 residues. V shed 2 bases, J shed 2 bases, and the junction held 9 bases outside the gene matches. CDR1 is GTSNPN and CDR2 is SVGIG in the germline V gene (reference sequence). The CDR3 bases are TGTGCCTGGAGTAGAGGAATGGGGACTAGCGGGCAAGAGACCCAGTACTTC. Encoded protein: CAWSRGMGTSGQETQYF.

J is TRBJ2-2 and V is TRBV7-2; no clear D gene. V was pared by 5 bases and J by 0 bases, with 10 bases between. The CDR3 has 15 residues. Germline loops: CDR1 SGHTA, CDR2 FQGNSA. The CDR3 here is CASSVALANTGELFF. The CDR3 DNA follows: TGTGCCAGCAGCGTCGCCCTCGCGAACACCGGGGAGCTGTTTTTT.

This clonotype has just a few counts. The genes are TRBV19 and TRBJ1-5; 9 bases fit TRBD1. Germline V lookup: CDR1 LNHDA, CDR2 SQIVND (reference sequence). The CDR3 spans 16 residues. Trimming at V came to 8 bases and at J to 7 bases, leaving 15 bases not matched to a gene. This chain's CDR3 is CASHSSSGQGSQPQHF. Written as DNA, the CDR3 is TGTGCCAGTCATTCTTCTTCGGGACAGGGTTCACAGCCCCAGCATTTT.

This clonotype came up once. The DNA for the CDR3 is TGCAGTGCTAGAGATCAGGGAGGGAGCACAGATACGCAGTATTTT. Translated: CSARDQGGSTDTQYF. J is TRBJ2-3 and V is TRBV20-1; the match to TRBD2 covers 7 bases. Germline V CDR1 and CDR2: DFQATT, SNEGSKA (reference sequence). This CDR3 contains 15 residues. After removal of 0 bases from V and 0 bases from J, the junction contained 3 bases not matched to a gene.

This chain connects TRBV6-5 to TRBJ1-1; the D gene is possibly TRBD1 (5 bases). Trimming pared 8 bases from V and 11 bases from J, leaving 27 bases between. This CDR3 region has 15 residues. Germline values: CDR1 MNHEY, CDR2 SVGAGI. The CDR3 protein is CASSGGGSAEGVAFF. The CDR3 coding sequence is TGTGCCAGCTCGGGCGGGGGGTCAGCAGAGGGAGTGGCTTTCTTT.

The gene calls are TRBV28 and TRBJ2-1; TRBD2 matches at 11 bases. The V gene end was trimmed by 6 bases and the J gene end by 7 bases; junction bases not matched to a gene: 14. The CDR3 is 17 residues long. The V gene's germline CDR1 is MDHEN and CDR2 SYDVKM. Here the CDR3 DNA reads TGTGCCAGCAGACCTCCCTTGGTAGCGGGAGGGCTAAATGAGCAGTTCTTC. It yields the protein CASRPPLVAGGLNEQFF.